The clone carrying this T cell receptor (beta chain) came up a few times. Its antigen remains unknown. Molecules of cDNA were individually given unique molecular identifiers that were attached to them. A single record per CDR3 protein comes from TCRdb applying MiXCR to the 5' RACE reads. In the table there are about 50,000 distinct CDR3 sequences, approximately 9% of which are singletons. The data derive from a study of early T cells in non-severe SARS-CoV-2 infection. As for the study in general: Sequenced bulk RNA came from whole blood that was unsorted, and chains were unpaired.

CDR1 is SGHTA, CDR2 FQGNSA, per germline. This CDR3 has 17 amino acids. V gave up 1 base and J gave up 8 bases; unmatched junction bases: 13. Study conclusions and caveats: Private and CD4 specificities were missed by VDJdb matching, skewed to anti-spike CD8.

This sequence originates from an adult who was a healthcare worker with PCR-confirmed SARS-CoV-2 infection or an uninfected control (not recorded which). This specimen was whole blood, taken at baseline. V gene TRBV7-2 combines with J gene TRBJ2-1; the match to TRBD2 covers 8 bases. CDR3 nucleotides: TGTGCCAGCAGCTTAGGGGCAGGAGCGGGAGTTGAGGATGAGCAGTTCTTC. Its protein product is CASSLGAGAGVEDEQFF.